Below, 29 T cell receptor beta chains from the same sample are listed, as sequenced in a study of early T cells in non-severe SARS-CoV-2 infection listed by TCRdb under 2021. Receptor libraries were prepared by 5' RACE. The reads were generated on a NextSeq 500. The raw public reads went through TCRdb reprocessing: fastp at Q25, MiXCR clone calling, in-frame beta chains kept. Every distinct CDR3 protein forms one entry, paired with its most common genes and DNA. The sample table contains 60,000 to 75,000 distinct CDR3 sequences; only one count was recorded for around 12% of them. Together, the top ten hold approximately 5% of the sample. Input material: whole blood. These receptors were collected from an adult who was a healthcare worker with PCR-confirmed SARS-CoV-2 infection or an uninfected control (not recorded which).

This clonotype was detected many times. The V call is TRBV7-9, the J call TRBJ2-3, with unresolved D. The CDR3 consists of 12 residues. From germline, CDR1 is SEHNR and CDR2 FQNEAQ (reference sequence). The V and J ends lost 2 bases and 4 bases respectively, with 4 bases between them. The CDR3 DNA reads TGTGCCAGCAGCTTAAGGGCAGATACGCAGTATTTT. It encodes CASSLRADTQYF.

This clonotype was counted many times. The rearrangement uses TRBV19 and TRBJ1-2, with TRBD1 matching 8 bases. The CDR3 totals 13 residues. The ends lost 6 bases at V and 8 bases at J; junction bases unmatched: 8. Germline loops: CDR1 LNHDA, CDR2 SQIVND (reference sequence). CDR3 DNA: TGTGCCAGTAGCCCCACAGGGGGTATCGGCTACACCTTC. Protein: CASSPTGGIGYTF.

This clonotype has only a few counts. This chain uses TRBV19 with TRBJ2-2; the match to TRBD1 covers 11 bases. The germline CDR1 and CDR2 sequences are LNHDA and SQIVND (reference sequence). The CDR3 is 16 amino acids. Trimming at V came to 4 bases and at J to 3 bases, leaving 4 bases not matched to a gene. Here the CDR3 DNA reads TGTGCCAGTAGTACCCGGACAGGGGGCGACACCGGGGAGCTGTTTTTT. Encoded protein: CASSTRTGGDTGELFF.

This clonotype has only a few counts. V and J are TRBV28 and TRBJ1-3, with D unresolved. Trimming left V 7 bases short and J 7 bases short, with 11 bases between. The germline V gene encodes CDR1 MDHEN and CDR2 SYDVKM. CDR3 length: 12 residues. The CDR3 nucleotides read TGTGCCAGCAATTCCTCCCCCAACACCATATATTTT. Residues: CASNSSPNTIYF.

This chain's CDR3 is CASSVGAGVAGKNIQYF. The CDR3 DNA reads TGTGCCAGCAGCGTAGGGGCGGGCGTAGCGGGAAAAAACATTCAGTACTTC. This chain joins TRBV9 and TRBJ2-4; TRBD2 agrees at 8 bases. Germline V gene lookup returns CDR1 SGDLS and CDR2 YYNGEE. Trimming took 0 bases from V and 4 from J; bases not matched to a gene: 9. This CDR3 spans 17 amino acids.

This clonotype was observed many times. This chain joins TRBV7-3 and TRBJ2-1; TRBD1 or TRBD2 may be the D gene (5 bases each). The germline gives CDR1 SGHTA, CDR2 FQGTGA. The germline V and J ends were trimmed by 3 bases and 1 base, with 13 bases remaining between them. The CDR3 is made up of 16 amino acids. The CDR3 nucleotides are TGTGCCAGCAGCTTCGGTGGGGGAGTATCCTACAATGAGCAGTTCTTC. As protein: CASSFGGGVSYNEQFF.

This clonotype appeared many times. V usage is TRBV27 and J usage is TRBJ2-3; 11 bases match TRBD2. The CDR3 covers 15 residues. Trimming took 7 bases from V and 4 from J; bases not matched to a gene: 7. Germline V gene lookup returns CDR1 MNHEY and CDR2 SMNVEV (reference sequence). DNA for the CDR3: TGTGCCAGCACCGATACTAGCGGGAGACCAGATACGCAGTATTTT. It codes for CASTDTSGRPDTQYF.

The rearrangement joins TRBV6-2 or TRBV6-3 to TRBJ2-7; D call uncertain. CDR3 length equals 16 residues. From germline, CDR1 is MNHEY and CDR2 SVGEGT. V was shortened by 0 bases and J by 1 base, with 13 bases between the two germline ends. The CDR3 DNA follows: TGTGCCAGCAGTTACTCGAAGTTGTCAACTTCCTACGAGCAGTACTTC. As protein: CASSYSKLSTSYEQYF.

This clonotype was counted ten times or more. This chain joins TRBV5-1 and TRBJ2-1; no clear D gene. The germline V gene has CDR1 SGHRS and CDR2 YFSETQ. V was clipped by 4 bases and J by 10 bases, with 15 bases between them. The CDR3 runs 13 residues. CDR3: CASSARPDMEQFF. CDR3 nucleotides: TGCGCCAGCAGCGCCCGCCCTGATATGGAGCAGTTCTTC.

The V gene is TRBV7-2, the J gene TRBJ2-7; D may be TRBD1 (6 bases). Germline CDR1 reads SGHTA; CDR2 reads FQGNSA. The CDR3 runs 15 residues. V gave up 2 bases and J gave up 3 bases, with 14 bases separating them. The CDR3: CASSLRKGVNYEQYF. The CDR3 DNA sequence: TGTGCCAGCAGCTTAAGAAAGGGGGTTAACTACGAGCAGTACTTC.

This clonotype has at least ten counts. This chain uses TRBV11-2 with TRBJ1-6, with 9 nucleotides matching TRBD1. V shed 3 bases, J shed 7 bases, and the junction held 1 base outside the gene matches. The CDR3 totals 14 residues. Germline V gives CDR1 SGHAT, CDR2 FQNNGV. The CDR3 DNA follows: TGTGCCAGCAGCTTCGGACAGGGGAATTCACCCCTCCACTTT. Translating gives CASSFGQGNSPLHF.

The chain uses TRBV7-9 and TRBJ2-7; possibly TRBD2 for D (6 bases). From germline, CDR1 is SEHNR and CDR2 FQNEAQ (reference sequence). V shed 7 bases and J shed 2 bases, with 18 bases lying between them. The CDR3 is 15 residues long. The CDR3 sequence: CASTRSGSSPYEQYF. The CDR3 DNA follows: TGTGCCAGCACCCGAAGCGGGTCCTCCCCCTACGAGCAGTACTTC.

The sample holds a few counts of this clonotype. J is TRBJ2-5 and V is TRBV12-3 or TRBV12-4, with TRBD2 identical over 7 bases. The CDR3 covers 14 residues. V lost 5 bases and J lost 5; bases outside the gene matches: 8. Written as DNA, the CDR3 is TGTGCCAGCAGTCCCTCTTCGGGAGGTGAGACCCAGTACTTC. It encodes CASSPSSGGETQYF.

This clonotype was picked up a small number of times. This chain uses TRBV5-4 with TRBJ2-5, with 8 nucleotides matching TRBD2. V lost 4 bases and J lost 3; bases outside the gene matches: 5. The CDR3 sequence is 14 residues long. The germline V gene has CDR1 SGHNT and CDR2 YYREEE (reference sequence). Written as DNA, the CDR3 is TGTGCCAGCAGCCTGACTAGCGCGGAAGAGACCCAGTACTTC. Its protein is CASSLTSAEETQYF.

In its sample, this clonotype was seen a few times. The chain couples TRBV14 to TRBJ2-3; D is perhaps TRBD1 (5 bases). CDR3 length: 14 amino acids. Trimming removed 2 bases from V and 5 bases from J, with 11 bases in between. In germline, CDR1 is SGHDN, CDR2 FVKESK. CDR3 DNA sequence: TGTGCCAGCAGCCAACGGCAGGGAATAGATACGCAGTATTTT. This encodes CASSQRQGIDTQYF.

This clonotype was counted a few times. This sequence joins TRBV28 and TRBJ2-3; 9 bases match TRBD2. There are 14 residues in the CDR3. In germline, CDR1 is MDHEN, CDR2 SYDVKM. Trimming cost V 3 bases and J 5 bases; bases outside gene matches: 3. CDR3 region: CASSFGGGGDTQYF. The CDR3 nucleotides read TGTGCCAGCAGTTTCGGCGGGGGGGGAGATACGCAGTATTTT.

The table lists this clonotype with a few counts. The J gene is TRBJ1-1, the V gene TRBV2, with 7 nucleotides matching TRBD1. CDR3 length equals 13 residues. Germline CDR1 is SNHLY and CDR2 is FYNNEI. The V gene end was trimmed by 6 bases and the J gene end by 3 bases; junction bases not matched to a gene: 4. CDR3 region: CASSGDRYTEAFF. CDR3 nucleotide sequence: TGTGCCAGCAGCGGGGACAGATACACTGAAGCTTTCTTT.

The J gene is TRBJ1-6, the V gene TRBV7-8, with TRBD1 matching over 10 bases. CDR1 and CDR2 (germline): SGHVS, FQNEAQ. There are 15 residues in the CDR3. V gave up 1 base and J gave up 8 bases; unmatched junction bases: 2. CDR3 nucleotide sequence: TGTGCCAGCAGCTTAGTGGGACAGGGGCATTCACCCCTCCACTTT. It yields the protein CASSLVGQGHSPLHF.

This clonotype was seen repeatedly, ten times or more. This chain uses TRBV6-6 with TRBJ2-3; 9 bases match TRBD2. Germline assignment: CDR1 MNHNY and CDR2 SVGAGI (reference sequence). J gave up 1 base and V 6 bases, and 5 bases lay outside the gene matches. The CDR3 totals 15 residues. This CDR3 is CASSHSSGGTDTQYF. CDR3 coding DNA: TGTGCCAGCAGCCACTCTAGCGGGGGCACAGATACGCAGTATTTT.

This clonotype was seen at least ten times. No DNA is shown, since the ends of the CDR3 on it are uncertain; the CDR3 is the one TCRdb lists. V and J are TRBV27 and TRBJ2-1; TRBD2, as called in the table, went unchecked against the DNA. From its first to its last residue, the CDR3 has 17 amino acids. Germline assignment: CDR1 MNHEY and CDR2 SMNVEV (reference sequence). The CDR3 sequence is CASSLGTGLAGRNEQFF.

This clonotype has only a few counts. The chain carries TRBV6-5 and TRBJ2-7; D is possibly TRBD2 (6 bases). The CDR3 length is 16 residues. The V gene lost 2 bases and the J gene lost 2 bases, with 16 bases spanning the gap. The germline V gene encodes CDR1 MNHEY and CDR2 SVGAGI. CDR3 sequence (DNA): TGTGCCAGCAGTTACGCCCACTCTAGCGTAGCCTACGAGCAGTACTTC. Its protein product is CASSYAHSSVAYEQYF.

This clonotype was seen many times. The chain joins TRBV9 to TRBJ1-3; TRBD1 might be the D (6 bases). From germline, CDR1 is SGDLS and CDR2 YYNGEE. The CDR3 spans 17 residues. Trimming cost V 10 bases and J 1 base, with 24 bases left between them. CDR3 region: CAPPGGQFVFSGNTIYF. CDR3 DNA sequence: TGTGCCCCCCCGGGAGGACAGTTTGTATTTTCTGGAAACACCATATATTTT.

This clonotype has a count of ten or more. V and J are TRBV12-3 or TRBV12-4 and TRBJ2-3, with a possible D match to TRBD1 (7 bases). CDR3 length equals 13 residues. Trimming took off 8 bases at V and 4 bases at J, with 13 bases between the two ends. Here the CDR3 DNA reads TGTGCCAGCCTTGACAGGGAGGCAGATACGCAGTATTTT. This gives the protein CASLDREADTQYF.

This clonotype was counted only a few times. CDR3 sequence: CASSGLAGGSSYNEQFF. The DNA for the CDR3 is TGCGCCAGCAGCGGGCTAGCGGGGGGGAGCTCCTACAATGAGCAGTTCTTC. The V call is TRBV4-1, the J call TRBJ2-1, with 12 bases identical to TRBD2. The V segment lost 5 bases and the J segment 0 bases; nucleotides outside the gene matches: 5. The CDR3 loop spans 17 amino acids. Germline-derived CDR1 and CDR2 are MGHRA and YSYEKL.

This clonotype has at least ten counts. The chain couples TRBV3-1 to TRBJ2-5, with a possible D match to TRBD2 (6 bases). Trimming removed 4 bases at V and 2 bases at J, with 8 bases between. Germline lookup yields CDR1 LGHDT and CDR2 YNNKEL (reference sequence). The CDR3 sequence is 13 residues long. In DNA form, the CDR3 reads TGTGCCAGCAGCCCGGACTATCAAGAGACCCAGTACTTC. Amino acids: CASSPDYQETQYF.

V gene TRBV28 combines with J gene TRBJ2-7; D may be TRBD1 (6 bases). This CDR3 has 13 amino acids. Germline V gene lookup returns CDR1 MDHEN and CDR2 SYDVKM. Trimming cost V 4 bases and J 1 base, with 8 bases left between them. The DNA of the CDR3 is TGTGCCAGCAGTTCACAGGGATCCTACGAGCAGTACTTC. Protein: CASSSQGSYEQYF.

A few counts support this clonotype. This chain uses TRBV20-1 with TRBJ2-3; TRBD1 might be the D (5 bases). This CDR3 region has 16 residues. CDR1 and CDR2 (germline): DFQATT, SNEGSKA (reference sequence). V lost 5 bases and J lost 2, with 20 bases in between. Written as DNA, the CDR3 is TGCAGTGCTGCCCTAGGCAGGGCAGCCATCACAGATACGCAGTATTTT. Protein sequence: CSAALGRAAITDTQYF.

This clonotype was picked up a small number of times. The V and J genes are TRBV11-2 and TRBJ2-2; 11 bases align to TRBD1. CDR1 is SGHAT and CDR2 is FQNNGV in the germline V gene. V lost 5 bases, J lost 4 bases, and 6 bases stayed unmatched. This CDR3 comprises 16 residues. The CDR3 sequence is CASSKRTGGTTGELFF. The CDR3 DNA reads TGTGCCAGCAGCAAACGGACAGGGGGCACCACCGGGGAGCTGTTTTTT.

The chain joins TRBV6-5 to TRBJ2-3; D gene unclear. The CDR3 totals 15 residues. V lost 0 bases, J lost 1 base, and 8 bases lay in between. Germline values: CDR1 MNHEY, CDR2 SVGAGI. CDR3 sequence: CASSYSTRRTDTQYF. DNA for the CDR3: TGTGCCAGCAGTTACTCGACCCGGCGCACAGATACGCAGTATTTT.